This T cell receptor beta chain was documented in a study of blood T cell repertoires in COVID-19. V lost 6 bases, J lost 4 bases, and 7 bases stayed unmatched. This CDR3 has 14 amino acids. Germline V gene data show CDR1 as MNHEY and CDR2 as SVGAGI. Authors' methods: Amplification from reference gene primers served as the basis for estimated nucleated cell counts. The assay was immunoSEQ multiplex PCR, and TCRdb's table has in-frame clones only and misses some. That table furnishes V, J and clone size, whereas the DNA furnished D and trimming. The data show about 230,000 clones, with 84% seen just once and approximately 1.8% held by the top ten. Donors were grouped by their self-reported clinical history.

The material sequenced was PBMCs or T cells enriched from blood (not recorded which). The rearrangement joins TRBV6-5 to TRBJ1-1; the match to TRBD1 covers 8 bases. The TCR was taken from a man in his 60s who had recovered from COVID-19. CDR3 sequence (DNA): TGTGCCAGCAGGACAGGGGAAACGTTCACTGAAGCTTTCTTT. This sequence encodes CASRTGETFTEAFF.